These 23 T cell receptor beta chains share one sample of origin, sequenced in a study of beta chain features in type 1 diabetes. Expressed TCRB transcripts were sequenced because the entire RNA isolate underwent reverse transcription. This table comes from immunoSEQ multiplex PCR, and its TCRdb copy is limited to in-frame clones, with some not included. The profile shows approximately 400,000 clones, about 15% of them singletons. The material sequenced was naive CD4+ T cells from blood. The receptors derive from a woman under 30 in good health.

Here the CDR3 reads CASSDEIDRGKTEAFF. CDR3 nucleotide sequence: TGTGCCAGCAGTGACGAAATCGACAGGGGGAAGACTGAAGCTTTCTTT. The J gene is TRBJ1-1, the V gene TRBV25-1; TRBD1 matches at 9 bases. CDR1 is MGHDK, CDR2 SYGVNS, per germline. V shed 3 bases and J 5 bases; nucleotides not matched to a gene: 10. CDR3 length equals 16 residues.

The chain couples TRBV29-1 to TRBJ2-5; 7 bases agree with TRBD1. Germline loops: CDR1 SQVTM, CDR2 ANQGSEA. The length of the CDR3 is 14 residues. The V and J ends lost 2 bases and 1 base, in that order; junction bases with no gene match: 4. This CDR3 is CSVERDSIQETQYF. In DNA form, the CDR3 reads TGCAGCGTTGAAAGGGACAGCATCCAAGAGACCCAGTACTTC.

DNA of the CDR3: TGTGCCAGCATCTCCGGGATTCCCGGGACCGGGGAGCTGTTTTTT. Its protein is CASISGIPGTGELFF. This rearrangement joins TRBV6-5 to TRBJ2-2, with D tentatively TRBD2 (5 bases). V lost 7 bases and J 5 bases, leaving 17 bases between the germline ends. Germline CDR1 and CDR2: MNHEY and SVGAGI. This CDR3 is 15 amino acids long.

V is TRBV5-4 and J is TRBJ2-5; 8 positions agree with TRBD2. Germline V gene lookup returns CDR1 SGHNT and CDR2 YYREEE (reference sequence). This CDR3 has 17 residues. V lost 0 bases and J lost 4; bases outside the gene matches: 11. The CDR3 nucleotides read TGTGCCAGCAGCTTGGAAGGGTTAGCGGGACGGAGAGAGACCCAGTACTTC. Amino acid sequence: CASSLEGLAGRRETQYF.

The V call is TRBV4-1, the J call TRBJ2-7; 7 bases align to TRBD1. The CDR3 is 14 residues long. The V gene end was trimmed by 2 bases and the J gene end by 4 bases; junction bases not matched to a gene: 5. The V gene's germline CDR1 is MGHRA and CDR2 YSYEKL. CDR3 DNA sequence: TGCGCCAGCAGCCAACCGGGACAGAAGTACGAGCAGTACTTC. It codes for CASSQPGQKYEQYF.

This clone was recorded once. The chain recombines TRBV19 with TRBJ1-1; TRBD1 might be the D (5 bases). The ends were cut back, 3 bases at V and 3 bases at J, with 8 bases in the middle. The CDR3 has 13 residues. Germline loops: CDR1 LNHDA, CDR2 SQIVND (reference sequence). The CDR3 here is CASSIYRYTEAFF. The CDR3, as DNA: TGTGCCAGTAGTATCTACAGGTACACTGAAGCTTTCTTT.

This clone turned up a few times. The J gene is TRBJ2-7, the V gene TRBV6-5, with 8 bases identical to TRBD1. The CDR3 extends over 15 amino acids. Germline assignment: CDR1 MNHEY and CDR2 SVGAGI. The V segment lost 0 bases and the J segment 4 bases; nucleotides outside the gene matches: 5. This CDR3 is CASSYSGQGEYEQYF. CDR3 in DNA: TGTGCCAGCAGTTACTCCGGACAGGGAGAATACGAGCAGTACTTC.

The table lists this clone with a few counts. The chain carries TRBV6-5 and TRBJ1-5, with D tentatively TRBD1 (5 bases). Germline V CDR1 and CDR2: MNHEY, SVGAGI. The CDR3 is 15 amino acids. With 0 bases removed from V and 3 bases from J, the gap between germline ends came to 9 bases. This CDR3 is CASSYSGGDNQPQHF. As DNA, the CDR3 is TGTGCCAGCAGTTACTCGGGGGGAGACAATCAGCCCCAGCATTTT.

This clone was counted a few times. J is TRBJ2-7 and V is TRBV30; TRBD2 is a possible D gene (6 bases). V dropped 3 bases and J dropped 7 bases, with 10 bases sitting between them. The CDR3 runs to 11 residues. The V gene's germline CDR1 is GTSNPN and CDR2 SVGIG (reference sequence). The CDR3 DNA follows: TGTGCCTGGAGCAGGACTAATGAGCAGTACTTC. Amino acids: CAWSRTNEQYF. Full variable domain (rest looked up from reference TRBV30 and TRBJ2-7): SQTIHQWPATLVQPVGSPLSLECTVEGTSNPNLYWYRQAAGRGLQLLFYSVGIGQISSEVPQNLSASRPQDRQFILSSKKLLLSDSGFYLCAWSRTNEQYFGPGTRLTVT.

As to this clone: Additional DNA sequences in this sample encode the identical CDR3. The V gene is TRBV2, the J gene TRBJ2-7, with 9 bases that match TRBD1. Germline values: CDR1 SNHLY, CDR2 FYNNEI. CDR3 length: 12 amino acids. V lost 6 bases and J lost 3; bases outside the gene matches: 0. The CDR3 is CASRDRGYEQYF. The CDR3 DNA follows: TGTGCCAGCAGGGACAGGGGCTACGAGCAGTACTTC.

The rearrangement joins TRBV5-1 to TRBJ2-5; maybe TRBD1 (6 bases). This CDR3 contains 13 residues. V was shortened by 4 bases and J by 3 bases, with 10 bases between the two germline ends. The germline CDR1 and CDR2 sequences are SGHRS and YFSETQ. The CDR3, as DNA: TGCGCCAGCAGCGTGAACAGGGAAGAGACCCAGTACTTC. Translated, it gives CASSVNREETQYF.

The J gene is TRBJ2-4, the V gene TRBV29-1; 14 bases are shared with TRBD2. The CDR3 runs to 14 residues. The germline V gene encodes CDR1 SQVTM and CDR2 ANQGSEA. The J segment lost 6 bases and the V segment lost 7 bases, leaving 5 bases of the junction unmatched. The CDR3 here is CSARGLAGVNIQYF. In DNA form, the CDR3 reads TGCAGCGCCAGGGGACTAGCGGGAGTAAACATTCAGTACTTC. Supplemented by reference TRBV29-1 and TRBJ2-4, the full variable domain reads SAVISQKPSRDICQRGTSLTIQCQVDSQVTMMFWYRQQPGQSLTLIATANQGSEATYESGFVIDKFPISRPNLTFSTLTVSNMSPEDSSIYLCSARGLAGVNIQYFGAGTRLSVL.

Only a few counts were recorded for this clone. The chain joins TRBV5-1 to TRBJ2-7, with 11 bases aligning to TRBD1. The length of the CDR3 is 13 residues. V trimming: 0 bases; J trimming: 9 bases; junction bases outside the gene matches: 2. Germline V gene lookup returns CDR1 SGHRS and CDR2 YFSETQ. The CDR3 region is CASSLGDRGLQYF. DNA of the CDR3: TGCGCCAGCAGCTTGGGGGACAGGGGGTTGCAGTACTTC.

This clone was seen more than once but under ten times. V is TRBV4-3 and J is TRBJ2-2; D might be TRBD1 (6 bases). The CDR3 consists of 15 residues. Per the germline V gene, CDR1 is LGHNA and CDR2 is YSLEER. The ends were cut back, 2 bases at V and 5 bases at J, with 12 bases in the middle. The CDR3 nucleotides read TGCGCCAGCAGCCAAATCACAGGGAGTACCGGGGAGCTGTTTTTT. This gives the protein CASSQITGSTGELFF.

This clone was observed a handful of times. This chain links TRBV29-1 with TRBJ2-1, with D possibly being TRBD2 (5 bases). V lost 4 bases to trimming and J lost 9 bases, with 19 bases between them. This CDR3 is built from 14 residues. The germline V gene has CDR1 SQVTM and CDR2 ANQGSEA. CDR3 nucleotide sequence: TGCAGCGTTGCTGCTAGGAGGCCTCAATCTGAGCAGTTCTTC. Its translation: CSVAARRPQSEQFF.

The J gene is TRBJ1-1, the V gene TRBV29-1, with 10 bases that match TRBD1. The CDR3 length is 13 residues. J gave up 1 base and V 8 bases, and 4 bases lay outside the gene matches. Germline V gene lookup returns CDR1 SQVTM and CDR2 ANQGSEA. CDR3 protein: CSFRDRGNTEAFF. The DNA for the CDR3 is TGCAGCTTCCGGGACAGGGGGAACACTGAAGCTTTCTTT.

This clone was observed a single time. The chain employs TRBV7-9 and TRBJ1-4, with TRBD1 as a possible D gene (6 bases). Between the trimmed V and J ends, which lost 3 bases and 3 bases, there was a span of 11 bases. The CDR3 is made up of 15 amino acids. In germline, CDR1 is SEHNR, CDR2 FQNEAQ (reference sequence). CDR3 coding DNA: TGTGCCAGCAGCTTCTCGGCAGGGGCTAATGAAAAACTGTTTTTT. Its translation is CASSFSAGANEKLFF.

This clone was detected a few times. The V and J genes are TRBV4-2 and TRBJ1-4, with 7 bases lining up with TRBD1. The CDR3 is 14 amino acids. With V trimmed by 5 bases and J by 5 bases, 5 bases remained unmatched. Germline loops: CDR1 LGHNA, CDR2 YNFKEQ. CDR3 coding DNA: TGTGCCAGCAGCAGACAGGGCCTCAATGAAAAACTGTTTTTT. Its translation is CASSRQGLNEKLFF.

The V gene is TRBV7-9, the J gene TRBJ1-5, with TRBD1 as a possible D gene (5 bases). The germline gives CDR1 SEHNR, CDR2 FQNEAQ (reference sequence). Trimming pared 2 bases from V and 7 bases from J, leaving 12 bases between. The CDR3 runs 14 residues. CDR3 loop: CASSLPSSGQPQHF. CDR3 nucleotides: TGTGCCAGCAGCTTACCGAGTTCAGGGCAGCCCCAGCATTTT.

The table lists this clone with a few counts. The chain joins TRBV9 to TRBJ2-6; D unresolved. Trimming shortened V by 4 bases and J by 4 bases, and 6 bases separated the two germline ends. The CDR3 has 13 residues. The germline gives CDR1 SGDLS, CDR2 YYNGEE. Written as DNA, the CDR3 is TGTGCCAGCAGCAAACAAGGGGCCAACGTCCTGACTTTC. As protein: CASSKQGANVLTF.

The chain recombines TRBV30 with TRBJ2-1, with D tentatively TRBD1 (5 bases). The V gene lost 4 bases and the J gene lost 7 bases, with 20 bases spanning the gap. Germline lookup yields CDR1 GTSNPN and CDR2 SVGIG (reference sequence). CDR3 length: 15 residues. For the CDR3, the DNA is TGTGCCTGGATTATCGACAGTCTCTATGGGAATGAGCAGTTCTTC. It specifies CAWIIDSLYGNEQFF.

This clone was found a few times. CDR3 region: CASSPETGGTEAFF. For the CDR3, the DNA is TGTGCCAGCTCACCCGAGACAGGGGGCACTGAAGCTTTCTTT. The V call is TRBV18, the J call TRBJ1-1; 9 nucleotides line up with TRBD1. The J segment lost 4 bases and the V segment lost 3 bases, leaving 3 bases of the junction unmatched. CDR3 length equals 14 residues. The germline V gene has CDR1 KGHSH and CDR2 LQKENI.

The chain links TRBV28 to TRBJ1-2; D is unclear. Trimming removed 6 bases from V and 4 bases from J, with 12 bases in between. The CDR3 runs to 13 residues. Germline assignment: CDR1 MDHEN and CDR2 SYDVKM. In nucleotides, the CDR3 is TGTGCCAGCAGGTCTACAGTCACCTATGGCTACACCTTC. This encodes CASRSTVTYGYTF.